This T cell receptor beta chain appears in the sequencing data of a study of cytomegalovirus exposure and HLA in healthy donors. Whole-study results and caveats: In a later analysis, DRB1 alleles had the most associated TCRs; HLA-C alleles the fewest. Apparent HLA restriction characterized most CMV-associated TCR beta chains in a later analysis.

PCR primers comprised 60 Vbeta and 13 Jbeta primers. The assay was immunoSEQ multiplex PCR, and TCRdb's table has in-frame clones only and misses some. This table holds roughly 180,000 clones, around 76% found once. On this clone: Its antigen is not identified.

Trimming stripped 4 bases from V and 4 bases from J, with 16 bases between. Germline CDR1 reads SGHTA; CDR2 reads FQGTGA. The CDR3 totals 16 residues. This TCR derives from a middle-aged man in good health and CMV-seronegative. This chain links TRBV7-3 with TRBJ2-2; possibly TRBD2 for D (6 bases). The sequencing sample was made of PBMCs. CDR3 coding DNA: TGTGCCAGCAGCTCCCGCGGGGCCCTGGGCACCGGGGAGCTGTTTTTT. Its translation: CASSSRGALGTGELFF.